What follows are 10 T cell receptor beta chains derived from one specimen sequenced in a study of blood T cell repertoires in COVID-19 (dated by TCRdb to 2018 to 2020). Libraries came from the immunoSEQ multiplex PCR assay. TCRdb took this table from immuneACCESS and kept in-frame rearrangements with V and J called. Such tables lack part of the clones; where checked against another copy, unresolved V genes explain under half of the gap, and the rest is unexplained. Present in this sample are roughly 150,000 clones, around four fifths of which were seen just once. Together, the top ten hold 6% of the sample. What was sequenced was PBMCs or T cells enriched from blood (not recorded which). These receptors originate from a woman between 50 and 59 years old who had recovered from COVID-19.

This chain joins TRBV28 and TRBJ2-3, with D hard to call. The CDR3 has 13 amino acids. V lost 6 bases and J 1 base, leaving 8 bases between the germline ends. In germline, CDR1 is MDHEN, CDR2 SYDVKM. The DNA for the CDR3 is TGTGCCAGCAGACCGCAGGGCACAGATACGCAGTATTTT. It translates to CASRPQGTDTQYF.

The genes are TRBV7-2 and TRBJ1-1; D remains unclear. Trimming stripped 3 bases from V and 0 bases from J, with 5 bases between. The CDR3 is 13 amino acids. Looked up from germline, CDR1 is SGHTA and CDR2 is FQGNSA. CDR3 DNA sequence: TGTGCCAGCAGCTTCGCGTTGAACACTGAAGCTTTCTTT. As protein: CASSFALNTEAFF.

The gene calls are TRBV7-9 and TRBJ1-4, with 7 nucleotides matching TRBD1. Per the germline V gene, CDR1 is SEHNR and CDR2 is FQNEAQ (reference sequence). The CDR3 spans 13 residues. Germline trimming cut 7 bases from V and 3 bases from J; bases unmatched to any gene: 2. The CDR3 reads CASKGAPNEKLFF. CDR3 nucleotides: TGTGCCAGCAAGGGGGCGCCTAATGAAAAACTGTTTTTT. The whole variable domain, remainder taken from reference TRBV7-9 and TRBJ1-4, is DTGVSQNPRHKITKRGQNVTFRCDPISEHNRLYWYRQTLGQGPEFLTYFQNEAQLEKSRLLSDRFSAERPKGSFSTLEIQRTEQGDSAMYLCASKGAPNEKLFFGSGTQLSVL.

This clone has only a few counts. V and J are TRBV9 and TRBJ1-6, with D unresolved. V lost 0 bases and J lost 7, with 8 bases in between. CDR1 and CDR2 from the germline V gene are SGDLS and YYNGEE. The CDR3 covers 14 residues. The CDR3 DNA follows: TGTGCCAGCAGCGTAGATCTGGGCAATTCACCCCTCCACTTT. This encodes CASSVDLGNSPLHF.

The genes are TRBV5-1 and TRBJ1-5; 9 positions agree with TRBD1. The CDR3 loop spans 15 amino acids. Germline V gene data show CDR1 as SGHRS and CDR2 as YFSETQ. V dropped 2 bases and J dropped 4; count of bases not matched to a gene: 4. This chain's CDR3 is CASSLQGAFNQPQHF. The CDR3 coding sequence is TGCGCCAGCAGCTTACAGGGGGCGTTTAATCAGCCCCAGCATTTT.

The gene calls are TRBV29-1 and TRBJ2-2; TRBD1 matches at 10 bases. Germline V gives CDR1 SQVTM, CDR2 ANQGSEA. The length of the CDR3 is 17 residues. V dropped 1 base and J dropped 3; count of bases not matched to a gene: 8. The CDR3 reads CSVEGLWDRGDTGELFF. CDR3 nucleotides: TGCAGCGTTGAAGGGTTATGGGACAGGGGCGACACCGGGGAGCTGTTTTTT.

The chain employs TRBV3-1 (or the pseudogene TRBV3-2) and TRBJ1-1; D ambiguous. V shed 0 bases and J shed 3 bases, with 5 bases lying between them. The CDR3 is 13 amino acids. Germline V CDR1 and CDR2: LGHDT, YNNKEL (reference sequence). The CDR3 is CASSQDLDTEAFF. For the CDR3, the DNA is TGTGCCAGCAGCCAAGATTTAGACACTGAAGCTTTCTTT.

The chain recombines TRBV7-9 with TRBJ2-7; TRBD1 agrees at 8 bases. CDR1 and CDR2 from the germline V gene are SEHNR and FQNEAQ (reference sequence). The CDR3 is 12 residues long. Trimming removed 5 bases from V and 6 bases from J; junction bases left unmatched: 3. Here the CDR3 DNA reads TGTGCCAGCAGCGGACAGGGTGGCGAGCAGTACGTC. This encodes CASSGQGGEQYV.

J is TRBJ1-1 and V is TRBV28; the match to TRBD1 covers 9 bases. Trimming at V came to 5 bases and at J to 5 bases, leaving 6 bases not matched to a gene. Germline loops: CDR1 MDHEN, CDR2 SYDVKM. This CDR3 is 14 amino acids long. The CDR3 DNA reads TGTGCCAGCAGTCCAGACAGGGGGAGAACTGAAGCTTTCTTT. Protein product: CASSPDRGRTEAFF.

The V and J genes are TRBV14 and TRBJ1-1, with D unresolved. The CDR3 length is 13 residues. Per the germline V gene, CDR1 is SGHDN and CDR2 is FVKESK. V shed 3 bases and J shed 6 bases, with 11 bases lying between them. CDR3 coding DNA: TGTGCCAGCAGCCAGGGTCCGGCGGCTGAAGCTTTCTTT. Translation gives CASSQGPAAEAFF.